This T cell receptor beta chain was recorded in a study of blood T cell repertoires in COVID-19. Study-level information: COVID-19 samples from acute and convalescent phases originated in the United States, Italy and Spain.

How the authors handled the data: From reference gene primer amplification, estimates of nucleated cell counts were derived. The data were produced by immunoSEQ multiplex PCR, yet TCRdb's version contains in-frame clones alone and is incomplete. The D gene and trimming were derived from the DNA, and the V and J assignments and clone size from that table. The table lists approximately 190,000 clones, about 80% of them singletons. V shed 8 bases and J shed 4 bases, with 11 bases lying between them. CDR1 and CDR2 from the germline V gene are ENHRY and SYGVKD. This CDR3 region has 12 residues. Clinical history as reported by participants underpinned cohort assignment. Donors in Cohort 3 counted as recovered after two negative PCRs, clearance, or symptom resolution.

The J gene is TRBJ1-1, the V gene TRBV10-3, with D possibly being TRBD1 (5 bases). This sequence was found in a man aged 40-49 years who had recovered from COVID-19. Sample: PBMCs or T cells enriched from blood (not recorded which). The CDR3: CAIGGGTTEAFF. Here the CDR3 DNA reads TGTGCCATCGGGGGGGGGACCACTGAAGCTTTCTTT.